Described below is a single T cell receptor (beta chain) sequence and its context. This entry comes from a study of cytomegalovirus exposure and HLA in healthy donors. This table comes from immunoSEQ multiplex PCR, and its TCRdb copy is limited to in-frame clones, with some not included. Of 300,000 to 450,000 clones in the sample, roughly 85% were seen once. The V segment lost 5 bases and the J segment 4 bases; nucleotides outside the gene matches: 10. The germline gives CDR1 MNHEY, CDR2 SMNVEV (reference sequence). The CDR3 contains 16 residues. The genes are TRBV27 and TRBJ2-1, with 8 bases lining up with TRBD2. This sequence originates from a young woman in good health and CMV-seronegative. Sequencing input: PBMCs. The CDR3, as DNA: TGTGCCAGCAGTCCCAAGGGAGCGGGAGCTTACAATGAGCAGTTCTTC. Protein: CASSPKGAGAYNEQFF.